These 5 T cell receptor beta chains were sequenced from one sample in a study of cytomegalovirus exposure and HLA in healthy donors. Researchers ran the PCR with 60 Vbeta and 13 Jbeta primers. TCRdb keeps only in-frame clones here, not all; method: immunoSEQ multiplex PCR. Among roughly 67,000 clones listed, around 75% were seen once. Sequencing used PBMCs. These receptors were taken from a man aged 60 to 69 in good health and CMV-seropositive.

The J gene is TRBJ1-6, the V gene TRBV21-1. TRBV21-1 is assigned pseudogene status. This CDR3 region has 16 residues. CDR3 amino acids: CASRGLMSSYNSPLHF. The CDR3 DNA sequence: TGTGCCAGCAGGGGACTCATGAGCTCCTATAATTCACCCCTCCACTTT.

The chain joins TRBV11-3 to TRBJ2-7; 8 bases align to TRBD2. There are 15 residues in the CDR3. CDR1 SGHNT and CDR2 YENEEA come from the germline V gene. J lost 3 bases, V lost 5 bases, and 9 bases had no gene match. The CDR3 DNA follows: TGTGCCAGCAGCAAAAGGACTAGCTCCAGCTACGAGCAGTACTTC. Protein sequence: CASSKRTSSSYEQYF.

This clone was seen once. The rearrangement links TRBV27 to TRBJ2-1; 10 positions agree with TRBD2. Trimming cost V 3 bases and J 8 bases; bases outside gene matches: 10. The CDR3 consists of 16 residues. CDR1 is MNHEY, CDR2 SMNVEV, per germline (reference sequence). CDR3 loop: CASSLRLAGELDEQFF. The CDR3 region has the DNA TGTGCCAGCAGTTTGCGGCTAGCGGGAGAGTTGGATGAGCAGTTCTTC.

This chain connects TRBV10-3 to TRBJ1-1, with D perhaps TRBD1 (6 bases). The germline V gene encodes CDR1 ENHRY and CDR2 SYGVKD. This CDR3 has 16 residues. The ends were cut back, 3 bases at V and 2 bases at J, with 16 bases in the middle. The CDR3 loop reads CAISDIGQGHNTEAFF. CDR3 coding DNA: TGTGCCATCAGTGACATTGGGCAGGGGCACAACACTGAAGCTTTCTTT.

The CDR3 region has the DNA TGTGCCAGCAGTGAAGTACCCCGGACAGGATCAGGGGGACAGCCCCAGCATTTT. Protein product: CASSEVPRTGSGGQPQHF. The chain has TRBV6-1 and TRBJ1-5, with 7 bases identical to TRBD1. The germline CDR1 and CDR2 sequences are MNHNS and SASEGT. V shed 1 base, J shed 7 bases, and the junction held 16 bases outside the gene matches. This CDR3 has 18 residues.